Presented here are 25 T cell receptor beta chains from one specimen sequenced in a study of blood T cell repertoires in COVID-19. Produced via immunoSEQ multiplex PCR; TCRdb's table is partial and in-frame only. The sample holds 85,000 to 100,000 clones, 84% seen once. Sequencing input: peripheral blood. The receptors derive from a human donor in a cohort sampled during active COVID-19.

This clone was recorded once. The genes are TRBV6-2 or TRBV6-3 and TRBJ1-3; no definite D call. V lost 5 bases to trimming and J lost 2 bases, with 7 bases between them. Germline-derived CDR1 and CDR2 are MNHEY and SVGEGT. The CDR3 totals 13 residues. CDR3 bases: TGTGCCAGCAGTCAGGCAGCTGGAAACACCATATATTTT. It encodes CASSQAAGNTIYF.

This clone was seen only a few times. The CDR3 nucleotides read TGTGCCCCGTACGGGACAGGGATTACCGGGGAGCTGTTTTTT. It is translated as CAPYGTGITGELFF. This chain connects TRBV24-1 to TRBJ2-2, with TRBD1 matching over 9 bases. Germline assignment: CDR1 KGHDR and CDR2 SFDVKD. Trimming removed 12 bases from V and 5 bases from J; junction bases left unmatched: 9. The CDR3 runs to 14 residues.

The genes are TRBV20-1 and TRBJ2-7; no firm D call. The CDR3 spans 14 residues. V was trimmed by 3 bases and J by 2 bases, leaving 14 bases between them. Germline V gene data show CDR1 as DFQATT and CDR2 as SNEGSKA (reference sequence). In DNA form, the CDR3 reads TGCAGTGCTAGTTCTCGCGTCCTCACCTACGAGCAGTACTTC. This translates into CSASSRVLTYEQYF.

The chain carries TRBV18 and TRBJ2-5, with 8 bases fitting TRBD1. This CDR3 has 14 residues. V dropped 1 base and J dropped 4; count of bases not matched to a gene: 2. Germline V lookup: CDR1 KGHSH, CDR2 LQKENI. The CDR3 coding sequence is TGTGCCAGCTCACCACTAGACAGGGGAGAGACCCAGTACTTC. Translated: CASSPLDRGETQYF.

The rearrangement joins TRBV5-1 to TRBJ2-2; possible D gene TRBD2, 5 bases. The CDR3 loop spans 15 amino acids. Germline V gene data show CDR1 as SGHRS and CDR2 as YFSETQ. V was cut by 4 bases and J by 3 bases, with 13 bases left in between. The CDR3 loop is CASSPPPDYTGELFF. The CDR3 DNA sequence: TGCGCCAGCAGCCCTCCCCCGGACTACACCGGGGAGCTGTTTTTT.

The V gene is TRBV15, the J gene TRBJ1-4; 7 bases map to TRBD1. The V gene's germline CDR1 is LNHNV and CDR2 YYDKDF (reference sequence). The CDR3 covers 15 residues. Losses at the gene ends were 4 bases for V and 8 bases for J; bases not matched to a gene: 10. The CDR3 sequence: CATSTRQGPEEKLFF. The CDR3, as DNA: TGTGCCACCAGCACGAGACAGGGCCCCGAGGAAAAACTGTTTTTT.

This clone was detected once. J is TRBJ1-6 and V is TRBV5-1, with 10 nucleotides matching TRBD1. With 1 base clipped from V and 8 bases from J, the junction kept 9 bases outside the gene matches. CDR3 size: 17 residues. The germline gives CDR1 SGHRS, CDR2 YFSETQ. This CDR3 reads CASSLFLGQGVDSPLHF. The CDR3 DNA follows: TGCGCCAGCAGCTTGTTCCTCGGACAGGGGGTAGATTCACCCCTCCACTTT.

The rearrangement uses TRBV5-1 and TRBJ2-3, with a tentative D call TRBD2 (5 bases). The CDR3 consists of 15 residues. Germline values: CDR1 SGHRS, CDR2 YFSETQ. The V end lost 5 bases, the J end lost 2 bases, and 15 bases lay between the germline ends. The CDR3 reads CASRRSSGVTDTQYF. The DNA of the CDR3 is TGCGCCAGCAGACGGTCGTCCGGGGTCACAGATACGCAGTATTTT.

The chain has TRBV7-9 and TRBJ2-5; tentatively, D is TRBD2 (7 bases). V was pared by 8 bases and J by 1 base, with 14 bases between. The CDR3 consists of 14 residues. The V gene's germline CDR1 is SEHNR and CDR2 FQNEAQ (reference sequence). CDR3 coding DNA: TGTGCCAGCTTAAAGGGGGGGCTCCAAGAGACCCAGTACTTC. Protein product: CASLKGGLQETQYF.

In this sample, this clone turned up a few times. This chain joins TRBV5-4 and TRBJ1-2, with 7 bases identical to TRBD1. Trimming cost V 4 bases and J 4 bases; bases outside gene matches: 7. The CDR3 covers 14 residues. CDR1 is SGHNT and CDR2 is YYREEE in the germline V gene (reference sequence). The chain's CDR3 is CASSPGQATYGYTF. The CDR3 nucleotides read TGTGCCAGCAGCCCCGGACAGGCTACCTATGGCTACACCTTC.

The rearrangement uses TRBV28 and TRBJ2-7; 9 nucleotides line up with TRBD2. The trim removed 2 bases at V and 5 bases at J, leaving 7 bases unmatched. CDR1 and CDR2 (germline): MDHEN, SYDVKM. This CDR3 contains 15 residues. CDR3 nucleotides: TGTGCCAGCAGTTTAGGCGGGAGGGTTCTCGACGAGCAGTACTTC. Translated: CASSLGGRVLDEQYF. The full variable domain, completed using reference TRBV28 and TRBJ2-7, is DVKVTQSSRYLVKRTGEKVFLECVQDMDHENMFWYRQDPGLGLRLIYFSYDVKMKEKGDIPEGYSVSREKKERFSLILESASTNQTSMYLCASSLGGRVLDEQYFGPGTRLTVT.

CDR3 protein: CASSVGGDLQFF. The CDR3 bases are TGTGCCAGCAGTGTTGGGGGGGACCTGCAGTTCTTC. J is TRBJ2-1 and V is TRBV2; 7 positions agree with TRBD2. Losses at the gene ends were 4 bases for V and 12 bases for J; bases not matched to a gene: 6. This CDR3 spans 12 amino acids. The germline CDR1 and CDR2 sequences are SNHLY and FYNNEI.

V gene TRBV24-1 combines with J gene TRBJ1-5; D gene uncertain. CDR1 and CDR2 (germline): KGHDR, SFDVKD. V lost 5 bases and J 4 bases, leaving 14 bases between the germline ends. This CDR3 is 15 amino acids long. The CDR3 nucleotides read TGTGCCACCAGTGCCCCTGGCCAGTTTAATCAGCCCCAGCATTTT. It is translated as CATSAPGQFNQPQHF.

This clone was recorded only once. This chain uses TRBV5-1 with TRBJ2-2; 7 nucleotides match TRBD1. CDR1 SGHRS and CDR2 YFSETQ come from the germline V gene. J lost 1 base, V lost 5 bases, and 5 bases had no gene match. CDR3 length equals 15 residues. In DNA, the CDR3 is TGCGCCAGCAGAACCGGGACAGTGAACACCGGGGAGCTGTTTTTT. It specifies CASRTGTVNTGELFF.

The chain combines TRBV6-2 or TRBV6-3 with TRBJ1-2, with D possibly TRBD1 on 5 matching bases. The germline V gene encodes CDR1 MNHEY and CDR2 SVGEGT. Trimming shortened V by 2 bases and J by 8 bases, and 15 bases separated the two germline ends. This CDR3 is 14 amino acids long. CDR3 coding DNA: TGTGCCAGCAGTTACGGTCGGCAGGGCAGCGGCTACACCTTC. Translation: CASSYGRQGSGYTF.

As DNA, the CDR3 is TGTGCCAGCAGCTTAGGTCTCAGGGGAGATCAGCCCCAGCATTTT. Translating it yields CASSLGLRGDQPQHF. The genes are TRBV7-2 and TRBJ1-5; tentative D call: TRBD1 (6 bases). Trimming removed 1 base from V and 5 bases from J, with 12 bases in between. The CDR3 contains 15 residues. In germline, CDR1 is SGHTA, CDR2 FQGNSA.

The chain combines TRBV24-1 with TRBJ2-6, with 9 bases fitting TRBD1. J lost 2 bases, V lost 4 bases, and 5 bases had no gene match. The CDR3 covers 17 residues. Germline CDR1 reads KGHDR; CDR2 reads SFDVKD. CDR3 sequence: CATSEGQGTPGANVLTF. The DNA of the CDR3 is TGTGCCACCAGTGAAGGACAGGGGACTCCTGGGGCCAACGTCCTGACTTTC.

The J gene is TRBJ2-6, the V gene TRBV6-2 or TRBV6-3; 11 bases are shared with TRBD2. V gave up 6 bases and J gave up 5 bases; unmatched junction bases: 12. Germline V CDR1 and CDR2: MNHEY, SVGEGT. This CDR3 has 18 amino acids. The CDR3 DNA is TGTGCCAGCAGCACACCTAGCGGGAGGTCATATAGGGCCAACGTCCTGACTTTC. Protein: CASSTPSGRSYRANVLTF.

The chain links TRBV19 to TRBJ2-5; 8 bases agree with TRBD1. Germline trimming cut 5 bases from V and 4 bases from J; bases unmatched to any gene: 9. This CDR3 is 15 amino acids long. The germline gives CDR1 LNHDA, CDR2 SQIVND (reference sequence). The CDR3 spells CASSGQGLNGETQYF. The CDR3 nucleotides read TGTGCCAGTAGTGGACAGGGCCTTAACGGAGAGACCCAGTACTTC.

This clone was found many times. A junction end diverges from the germline sequence, so it may reflect a read error. V and J are TRBV2 and TRBJ2-7; the D gene is possibly TRBD2 (6 bases). The CDR3 runs to 9 residues. Per germline, CDR1 SNHLY and CDR2 FYNNEI. CDR3 sequence (DNA): TGTGCCAGCAGTGGACCGGGGGACTTC. As protein: CASSGPGDF.

This clone was detected only once. The chain has TRBV6-2 or TRBV6-3 and TRBJ2-7; 9 bases line up with TRBD1. Germline V gene lookup returns CDR1 MNHEY and CDR2 SVGEGT. The CDR3 is 15 residues long. V was pared by 4 bases and J by 4 bases, with 8 bases of the junction left unmatched. In nucleotides, the CDR3 is TGTGCCAGCAGTTTTTCACAGGGGGCGTCGTACGAGCAGTACTTC. It encodes CASSFSQGASYEQYF.

The chain recombines TRBV7-2 with TRBJ1-2; no firm D call. Germline V gene data show CDR1 as SGHTA and CDR2 as FQGNSA. This CDR3 is built from 15 residues. Trimming removed 1 base at V and 0 bases at J, with 9 bases between. Here the CDR3 reads CASSLDSTPNYGYTF. The CDR3 DNA follows: TGTGCCAGCAGCTTAGACAGTACCCCTAACTATGGCTACACCTTC.

V is TRBV11-2 and J is TRBJ2-5; D is perhaps TRBD1 (6 bases). V lost 4 bases, J lost 5 bases, and 20 bases lay in between. The CDR3 consists of 16 residues. Germline lookup yields CDR1 SGHAT and CDR2 FQNNGV. CDR3 sequence reads: CASSSSFRGAEETQYF. Here the CDR3 DNA reads TGTGCCAGCAGCTCTTCGTTCAGGGGTGCGGAGGAGACCCAGTACTTC.

J is TRBJ1-2 and V is TRBV7-8; perhaps TRBD1 as D (5 bases). This CDR3 spans 15 amino acids. Trimming left V 5 bases short and J 5 bases short, with 18 bases between. Per the germline V gene, CDR1 is SGHVS and CDR2 is FQNEAQ. The CDR3 nucleotides read TGTGCCAGCAGCCACCTGACAGAGACCATTTATGGCTACACCTTC. Protein sequence: CASSHLTETIYGYTF.

The J gene is TRBJ2-1, the V gene TRBV5-4; 10 nucleotides align to TRBD1. The trim removed 4 bases at V and 4 bases at J, leaving 8 bases unmatched. CDR3 length: 16 amino acids. Germline V gene data show CDR1 as SGHNT and CDR2 as YYREEE (reference sequence). The DNA for the CDR3 is TGTGCCAGCAGCAGCAAGTGGACAGGGGGGTACAATGAGCAGTTCTTC. This encodes CASSSKWTGGYNEQFF.